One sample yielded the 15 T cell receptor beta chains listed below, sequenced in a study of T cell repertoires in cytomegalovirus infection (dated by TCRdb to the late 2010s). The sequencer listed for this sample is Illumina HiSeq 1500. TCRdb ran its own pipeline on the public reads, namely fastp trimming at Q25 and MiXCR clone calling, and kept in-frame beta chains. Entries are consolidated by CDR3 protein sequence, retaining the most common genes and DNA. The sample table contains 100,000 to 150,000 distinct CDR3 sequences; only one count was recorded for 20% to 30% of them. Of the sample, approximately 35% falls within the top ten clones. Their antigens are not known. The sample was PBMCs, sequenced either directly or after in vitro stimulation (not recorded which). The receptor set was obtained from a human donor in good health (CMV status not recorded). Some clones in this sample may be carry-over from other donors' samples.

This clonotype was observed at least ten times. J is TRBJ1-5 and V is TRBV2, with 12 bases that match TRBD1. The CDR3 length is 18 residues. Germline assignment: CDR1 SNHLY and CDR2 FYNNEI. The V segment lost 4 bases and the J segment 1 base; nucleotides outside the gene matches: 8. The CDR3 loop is CASSVGTGGAGSNQPQHF. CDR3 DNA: TGTGCCAGCAGTGTGGGGACAGGGGGCGCCGGGAGCAATCAGCCCCAGCATTTT.

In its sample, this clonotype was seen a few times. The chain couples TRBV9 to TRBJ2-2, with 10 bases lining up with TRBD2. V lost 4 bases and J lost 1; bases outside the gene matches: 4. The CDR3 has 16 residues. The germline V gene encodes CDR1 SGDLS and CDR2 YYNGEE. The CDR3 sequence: CASSLRLAGNTGELFF. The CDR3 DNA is TGTGCCAGCAGCTTAAGACTAGCGGGGAACACCGGGGAGCTGTTTTTT.

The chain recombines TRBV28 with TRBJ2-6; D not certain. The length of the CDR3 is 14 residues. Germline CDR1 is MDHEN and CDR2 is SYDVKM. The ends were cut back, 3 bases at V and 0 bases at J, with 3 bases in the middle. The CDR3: CASSFISGANVLTF. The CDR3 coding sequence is TGTGCCAGCAGTTTTATCTCTGGGGCCAACGTCCTGACTTTC. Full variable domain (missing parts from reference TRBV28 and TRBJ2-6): DVKVTQSSRYLVKRTGEKVFLECVQDMDHENMFWYRQDPGLGLRLIYFSYDVKMKEKGDIPEGYSVSREKKERFSLILESASTNQTSMYLCASSFISGANVLTFGAGSRLTVL.

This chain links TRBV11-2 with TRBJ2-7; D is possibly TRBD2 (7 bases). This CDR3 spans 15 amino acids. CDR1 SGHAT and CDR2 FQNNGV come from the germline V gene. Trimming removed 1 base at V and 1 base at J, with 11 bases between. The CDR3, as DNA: TGTGCCAGCAGCTTAGCCGGGGGGCAGTCCTACGAGCAGTACTTC. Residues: CASSLAGGQSYEQYF. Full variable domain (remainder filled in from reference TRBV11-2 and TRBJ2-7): EAGVAQSPRYKIIEKRQSVAFWCNPISGHATLYWYQQILGQGPKLLIQFQNNGVVDDSQLPKDRFSAERLKGVDSTLKIQPAKLEDSAVYLCASSLAGGQSYEQYFGPGTRLTVT.

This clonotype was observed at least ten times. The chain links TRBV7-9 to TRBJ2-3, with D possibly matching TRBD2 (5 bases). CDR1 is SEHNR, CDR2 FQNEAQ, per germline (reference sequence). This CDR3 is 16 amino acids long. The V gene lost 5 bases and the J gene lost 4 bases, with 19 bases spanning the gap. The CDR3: CASSPRWEMVADTQYF. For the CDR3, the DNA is TGTGCCAGCAGCCCCCGGTGGGAGATGGTGGCAGATACGCAGTATTTT.

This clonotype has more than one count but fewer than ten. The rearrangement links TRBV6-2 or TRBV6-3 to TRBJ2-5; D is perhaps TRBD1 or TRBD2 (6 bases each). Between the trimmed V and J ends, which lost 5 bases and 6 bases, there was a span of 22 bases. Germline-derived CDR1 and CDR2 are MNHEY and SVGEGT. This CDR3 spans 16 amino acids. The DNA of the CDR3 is TGTGCCAGCAGTAACCACCGGGCCCCCCGGGGGCAGACCCAGTACTTC. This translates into CASSNHRAPRGQTQYF.

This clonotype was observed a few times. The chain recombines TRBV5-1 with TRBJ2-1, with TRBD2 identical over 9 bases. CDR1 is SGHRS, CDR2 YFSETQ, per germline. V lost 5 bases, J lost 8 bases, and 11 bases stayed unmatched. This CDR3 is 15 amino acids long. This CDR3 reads CASSFYSGSKDEQFF. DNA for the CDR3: TGCGCCAGCAGTTTTTATAGCGGGAGTAAGGATGAGCAGTTCTTC.

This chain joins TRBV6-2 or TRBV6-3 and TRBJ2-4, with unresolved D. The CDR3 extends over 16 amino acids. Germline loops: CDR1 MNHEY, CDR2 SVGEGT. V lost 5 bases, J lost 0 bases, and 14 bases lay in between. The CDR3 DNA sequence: TGTGCCAGCAGTCCACAGTTCGAACTAGCCAAAAACATTCAGTACTTC. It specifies CASSPQFELAKNIQYF.

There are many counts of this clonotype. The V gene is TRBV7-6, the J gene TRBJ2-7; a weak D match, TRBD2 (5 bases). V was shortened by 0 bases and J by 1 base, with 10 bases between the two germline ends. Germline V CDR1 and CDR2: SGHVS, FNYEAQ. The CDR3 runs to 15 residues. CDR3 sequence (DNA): TGTGCCAGCAGCTTAGCGTCAGGCGGGTCCTACGAGCAGTACTTC. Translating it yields CASSLASGGSYEQYF.

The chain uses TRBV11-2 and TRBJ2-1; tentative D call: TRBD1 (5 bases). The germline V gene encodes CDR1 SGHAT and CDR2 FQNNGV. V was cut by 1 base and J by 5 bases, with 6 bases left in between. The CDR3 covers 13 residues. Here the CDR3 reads CASSLGQNNEQFF. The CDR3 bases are TGTGCCAGCAGCTTAGGACAGAACAATGAGCAGTTCTTC. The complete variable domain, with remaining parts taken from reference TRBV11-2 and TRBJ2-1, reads EAGVAQSPRYKIIEKRQSVAFWCNPISGHATLYWYQQILGQGPKLLIQFQNNGVVDDSQLPKDRFSAERLKGVDSTLKIQPAKLEDSAVYLCASSLGQNNEQFFGPGTRLTVL.

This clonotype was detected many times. The CDR3 DNA reads as TGTGCCAGCAGCCAGCGAAGGCTAGCGGGAGTTAGTGAGCAGTTCTTC. Protein sequence: CASSQRRLAGVSEQFF. The chain links TRBV7-2 to TRBJ2-1, with 10 bases matching TRBD2. V lost 5 bases, J lost 9 bases, and 13 bases stayed unmatched. The CDR3 covers 16 residues. Germline-derived CDR1 and CDR2 are SGHTA and FQGNSA.

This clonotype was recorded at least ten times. The CDR3 DNA sequence: TGTGCCAGCAGCCCCACGGGTACCCAGCCCCAGCATTTT. Its translation: CASSPTGTQPQHF. The chain is built from TRBV7-2 and TRBJ1-5; D uncertain. The CDR3 is made up of 13 amino acids. Per the germline V gene, CDR1 is SGHTA and CDR2 is FQGNSA. Trimming left V 5 bases short and J 7 bases short, with 12 bases between.

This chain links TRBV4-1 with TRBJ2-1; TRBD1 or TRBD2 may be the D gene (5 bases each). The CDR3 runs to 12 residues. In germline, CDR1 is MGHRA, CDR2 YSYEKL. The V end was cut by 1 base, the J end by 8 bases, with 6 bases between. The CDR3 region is CASSQAGHEQFF. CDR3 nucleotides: TGCGCCAGCAGCCAAGCGGGGCATGAGCAGTTCTTC.

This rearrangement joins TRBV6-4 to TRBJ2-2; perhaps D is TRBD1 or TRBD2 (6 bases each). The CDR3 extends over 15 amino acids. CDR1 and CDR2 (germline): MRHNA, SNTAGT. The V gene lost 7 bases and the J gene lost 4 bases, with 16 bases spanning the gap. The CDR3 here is CASTPQGGGTGELFF. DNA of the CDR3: TGTGCCAGCACTCCACAGGGAGGCGGCACCGGGGAGCTGTTTTTT.

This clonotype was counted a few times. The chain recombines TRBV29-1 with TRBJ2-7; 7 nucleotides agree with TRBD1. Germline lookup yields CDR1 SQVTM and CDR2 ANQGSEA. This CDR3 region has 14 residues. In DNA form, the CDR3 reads TGCAGTGAAAATATAGGGACAGCCTCCTACGAGCAGTACGTC. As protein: CSENIGTASYEQYV.